This T cell receptor (beta chain) appears in the sequencing data of a study of OX40 agonist ivuxolimab in advanced cancers. This CDR3 contains 15 residues. Trimming left V 5 bases short and J 1 base short, with 14 bases between. CDR1 and CDR2 from the germline V gene are MNHEY and SMNVEV (reference sequence). This clone was counted once. Produced via immunoSEQ multiplex PCR; TCRdb's table is partial and in-frame only. The sample consists of tens of thousands of clones, roughly 87% of them appearing once. This chain joins TRBV27 and TRBJ1-1, with a possible D match to TRBD1 (6 bases). This TCR was sampled from an adult with an advanced solid tumor such as melanoma, head and neck, liver or kidney cancer. The starting material was CD4+ or CD8+ T cells sorted from blood, obtained in a trial of the OX40 agonist ivuxolimab. The CDR3 loop reads CASSNTGRTNTEAFF. The CDR3 DNA follows: TGTGCCAGCAGTAATACAGGGCGAACGAACACTGAAGCTTTCTTT.